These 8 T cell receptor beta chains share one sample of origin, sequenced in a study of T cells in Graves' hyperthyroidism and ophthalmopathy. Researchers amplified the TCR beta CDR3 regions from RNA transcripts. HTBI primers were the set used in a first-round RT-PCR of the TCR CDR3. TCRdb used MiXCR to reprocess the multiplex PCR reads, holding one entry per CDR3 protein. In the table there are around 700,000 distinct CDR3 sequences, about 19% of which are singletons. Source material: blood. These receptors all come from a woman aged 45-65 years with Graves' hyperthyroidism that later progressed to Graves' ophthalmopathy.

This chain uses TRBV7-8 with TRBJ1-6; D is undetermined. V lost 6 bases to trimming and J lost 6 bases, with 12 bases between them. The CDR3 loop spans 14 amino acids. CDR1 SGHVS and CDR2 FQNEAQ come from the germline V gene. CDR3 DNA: TGTGCCAGCAGTAGGTATCGGAGTAATTCACCCCTCCACTTT. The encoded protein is CASSRYRSNSPLHF.

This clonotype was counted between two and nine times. Here the CDR3 reads CAWDPGLGQFF. Here the CDR3 DNA reads TGTGCCTGGGACCCGGGGCTAGGGCAGTTCTTC. V usage is TRBV30 and J usage is TRBJ2-1; D may be TRBD1 or TRBD2 (5 bases each). The CDR3 has 11 residues. Trimming removed 5 bases at V and 12 bases at J, with 14 bases between. Germline CDR1 and CDR2: GTSNPN and SVGIG (reference sequence).

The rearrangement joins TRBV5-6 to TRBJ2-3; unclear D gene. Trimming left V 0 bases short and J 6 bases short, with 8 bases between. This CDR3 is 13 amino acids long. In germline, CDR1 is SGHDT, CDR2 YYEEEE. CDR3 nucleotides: TGTGCCAGCAGCTTGGATTTCTCGGATACGCAGTATTTT. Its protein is CASSLDFSDTQYF.

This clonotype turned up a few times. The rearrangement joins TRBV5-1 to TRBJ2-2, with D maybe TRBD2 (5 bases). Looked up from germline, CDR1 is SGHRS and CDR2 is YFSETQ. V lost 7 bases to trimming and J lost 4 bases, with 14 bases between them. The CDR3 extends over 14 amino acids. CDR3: CASGLPSGTGELFF. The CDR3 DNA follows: TGCGCCAGCGGACTTCCTAGTGGCACCGGGGAGCTGTTTTTT.

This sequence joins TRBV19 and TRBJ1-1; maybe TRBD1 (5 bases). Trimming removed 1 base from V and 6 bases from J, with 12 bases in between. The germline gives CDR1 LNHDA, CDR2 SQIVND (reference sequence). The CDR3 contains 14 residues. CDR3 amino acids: CASSIAGGVAEAFF. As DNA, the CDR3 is TGTGCCAGTAGTATAGCAGGAGGGGTCGCTGAAGCTTTCTTT.

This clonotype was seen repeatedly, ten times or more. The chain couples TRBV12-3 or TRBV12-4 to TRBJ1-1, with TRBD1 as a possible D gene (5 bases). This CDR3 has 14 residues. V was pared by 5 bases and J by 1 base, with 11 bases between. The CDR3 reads CASSTGLTNTEAFF. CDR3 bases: TGTGCCAGCAGTACAGGACTAACGAACACTGAAGCTTTCTTT.

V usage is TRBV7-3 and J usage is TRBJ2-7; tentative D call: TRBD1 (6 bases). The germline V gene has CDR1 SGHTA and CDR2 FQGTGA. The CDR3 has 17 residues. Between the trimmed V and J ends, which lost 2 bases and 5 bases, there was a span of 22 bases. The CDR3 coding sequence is TGTGCCAGCAGCTTATACCCCCCGGCGAGGGGGTTCCACGAGCAGTACTTC. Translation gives CASSLYPPARGFHEQYF.

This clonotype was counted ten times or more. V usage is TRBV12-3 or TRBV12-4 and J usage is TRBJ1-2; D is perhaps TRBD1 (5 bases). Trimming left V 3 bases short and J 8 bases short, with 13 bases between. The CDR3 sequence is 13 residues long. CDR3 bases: TGTGCCAGCAGTTTTCAGGGTTATCGGGGCTACACCTTC. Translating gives CASSFQGYRGYTF.